The TCR beta chain under discussion was sequenced for a study of shared T cell receptors in the human thymus. This table comes from immunoSEQ multiplex PCR, and its TCRdb copy is limited to in-frame clones, with some not included. Among approximately 730,000 clones listed, roughly 88% were seen once. The V end lost 6 bases, the J end lost 0 bases, and 14 bases lay between the germline ends. CDR3 length: 16 amino acids. The germline gives CDR1 SEHNR, CDR2 FQNEAQ (reference sequence). The sample was also reused in another study, on human thymus T cells. From that study: The source of the thymus tissue was resections taken during corrective heart surgery.

The source material was thymocytes. The gene calls are TRBV7-9 and TRBJ2-2, with D perhaps matching TRBD1 (6 bases). The receptor's source is a girl less than two years old with a congenital heart defect. The CDR3 DNA reads TGTGCCAGCAGTCGGGACATCCTAACGAACACCGGGGAGCTGTTTTTT. It yields the protein CASSRDILTNTGELFF.